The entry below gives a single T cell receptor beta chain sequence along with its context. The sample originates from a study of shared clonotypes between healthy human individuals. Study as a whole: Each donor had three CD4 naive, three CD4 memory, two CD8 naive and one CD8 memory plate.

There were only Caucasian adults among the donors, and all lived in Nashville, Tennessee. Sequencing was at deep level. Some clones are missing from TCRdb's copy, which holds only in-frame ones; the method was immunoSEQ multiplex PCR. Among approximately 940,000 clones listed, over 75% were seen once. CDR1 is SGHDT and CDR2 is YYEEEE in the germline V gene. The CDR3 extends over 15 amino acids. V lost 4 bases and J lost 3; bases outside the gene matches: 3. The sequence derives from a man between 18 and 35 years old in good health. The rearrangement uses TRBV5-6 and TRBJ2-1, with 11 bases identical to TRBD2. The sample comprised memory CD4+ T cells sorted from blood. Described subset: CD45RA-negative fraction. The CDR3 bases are TGTGCCAGCAGCCATGGACTAGCGGGCTACAATGAGCAGTTCTTC. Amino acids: CASSHGLAGYNEQFF.